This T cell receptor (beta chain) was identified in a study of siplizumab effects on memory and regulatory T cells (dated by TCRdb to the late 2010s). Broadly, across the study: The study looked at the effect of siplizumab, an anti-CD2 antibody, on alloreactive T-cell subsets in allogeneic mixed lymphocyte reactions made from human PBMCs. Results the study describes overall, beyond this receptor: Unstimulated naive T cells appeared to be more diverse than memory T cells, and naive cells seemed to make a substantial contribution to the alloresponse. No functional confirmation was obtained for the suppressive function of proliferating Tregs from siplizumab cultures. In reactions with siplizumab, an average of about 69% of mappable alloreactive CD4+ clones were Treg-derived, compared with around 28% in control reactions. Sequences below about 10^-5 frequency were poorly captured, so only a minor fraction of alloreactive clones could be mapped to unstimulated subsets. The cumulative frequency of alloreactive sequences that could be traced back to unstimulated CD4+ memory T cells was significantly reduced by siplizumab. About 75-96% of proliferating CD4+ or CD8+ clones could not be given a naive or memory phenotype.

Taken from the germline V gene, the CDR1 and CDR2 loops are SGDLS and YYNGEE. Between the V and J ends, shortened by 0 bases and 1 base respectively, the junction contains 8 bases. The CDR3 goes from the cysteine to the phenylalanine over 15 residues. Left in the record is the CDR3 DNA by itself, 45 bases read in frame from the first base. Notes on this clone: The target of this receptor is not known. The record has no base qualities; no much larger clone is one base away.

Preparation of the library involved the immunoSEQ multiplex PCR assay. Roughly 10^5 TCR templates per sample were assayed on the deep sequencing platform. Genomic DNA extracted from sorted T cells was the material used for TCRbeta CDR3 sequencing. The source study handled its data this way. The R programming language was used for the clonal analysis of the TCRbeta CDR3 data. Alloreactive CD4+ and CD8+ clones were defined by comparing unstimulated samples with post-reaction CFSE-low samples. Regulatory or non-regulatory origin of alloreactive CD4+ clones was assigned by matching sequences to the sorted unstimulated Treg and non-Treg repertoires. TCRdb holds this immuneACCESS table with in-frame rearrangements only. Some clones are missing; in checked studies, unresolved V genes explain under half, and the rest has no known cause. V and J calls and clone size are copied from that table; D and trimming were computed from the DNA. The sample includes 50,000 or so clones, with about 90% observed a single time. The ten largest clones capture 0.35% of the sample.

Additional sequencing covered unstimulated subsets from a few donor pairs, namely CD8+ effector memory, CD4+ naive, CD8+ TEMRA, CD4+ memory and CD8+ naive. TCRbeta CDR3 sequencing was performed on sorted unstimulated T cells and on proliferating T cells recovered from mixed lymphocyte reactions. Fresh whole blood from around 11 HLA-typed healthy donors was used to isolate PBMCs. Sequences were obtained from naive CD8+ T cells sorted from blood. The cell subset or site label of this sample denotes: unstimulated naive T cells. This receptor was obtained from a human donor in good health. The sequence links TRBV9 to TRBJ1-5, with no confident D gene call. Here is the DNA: TGTGCCAGCAGCGTAGGCTCGGGAAGCAATCAGCCCCAGCATTTT. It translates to CASSVGSGSNQPQHF.